One TCR beta chain is described in this entry. This CDR3 spans 14 amino acids. Looked up from germline, CDR1 is LNHDA and CDR2 is SQIVND (reference sequence). Trimming stripped 2 bases from V and 1 base from J, with 9 bases between. Repertoires were generated with immunoSEQ multiplex PCR, while TCRdb's copy carries only in-frame clones and drops some. The sample comprises 9,000 to 13,000 clones, more than 65% of which are singletons, and 30% to 40% rests with the top ten. This entry comes from a study of somatic mutations in cytotoxic T cells in rheumatoid arthritis. This chain uses TRBV19 with TRBJ2-7, with D perhaps TRBD1 (6 bases). Sequencing was done on a sample of CD8+ T cells sorted from blood. The receptor was isolated from a man between 60 and 75 years old in good health. CDR3 nucleotides: TGTGCCAGTAGTATAACGGGACAATCCTACGAGCAGTACTTC. This translates into CASSITGQSYEQYF.